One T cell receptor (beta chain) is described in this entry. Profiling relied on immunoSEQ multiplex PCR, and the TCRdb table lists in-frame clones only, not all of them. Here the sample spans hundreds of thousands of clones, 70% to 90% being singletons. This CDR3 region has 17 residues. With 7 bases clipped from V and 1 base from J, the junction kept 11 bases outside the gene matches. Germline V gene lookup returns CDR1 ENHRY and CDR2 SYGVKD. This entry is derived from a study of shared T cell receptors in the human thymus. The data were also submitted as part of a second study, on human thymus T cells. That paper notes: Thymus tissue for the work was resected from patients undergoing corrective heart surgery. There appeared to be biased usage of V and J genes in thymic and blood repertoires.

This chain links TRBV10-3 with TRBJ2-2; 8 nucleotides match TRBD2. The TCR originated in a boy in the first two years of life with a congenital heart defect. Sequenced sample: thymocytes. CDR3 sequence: CAIMSGSGGENTGELFF. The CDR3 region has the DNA TGTGCCATCATGAGCGGGAGTGGTGGGGAGAACACCGGGGAGCTGTTTTTT.